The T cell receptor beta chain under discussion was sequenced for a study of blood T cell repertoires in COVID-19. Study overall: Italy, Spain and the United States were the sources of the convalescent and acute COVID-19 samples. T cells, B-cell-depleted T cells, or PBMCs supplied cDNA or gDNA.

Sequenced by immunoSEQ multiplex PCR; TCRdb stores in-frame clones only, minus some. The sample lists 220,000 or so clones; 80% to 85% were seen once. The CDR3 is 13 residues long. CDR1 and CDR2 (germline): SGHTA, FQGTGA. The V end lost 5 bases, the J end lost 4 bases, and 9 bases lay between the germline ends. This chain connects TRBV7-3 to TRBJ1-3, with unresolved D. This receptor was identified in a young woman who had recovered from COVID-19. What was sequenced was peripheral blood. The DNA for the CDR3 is TGTGCCAGCAGCCAACTTTCAGGAAACACCATATATTTT. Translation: CASSQLSGNTIYF.